Ten or more counts support the clone carrying this TCR beta chain. Before thyroid surgery, none of the patients had received any treatment. The sample comes from a study of metastatic and nonmetastatic thyroid tumors. The J segment lost 2 bases and the V segment lost 4 bases, leaving 7 bases of the junction unmatched. Germline CDR1 reads SEHNR; CDR2 reads FQNEAQ (reference sequence). The CDR3 runs 15 residues. In the original workflow: A distant-metastasis classifier for papillary thyroid cancer was built using CDR3 differences across clinicopathological groups. With MiXCR, TCRdb called clones anew from the PCR reads. The V and J calls were determined by TCRdb, not by the authors. The data show 70,000 or so clones, 13% to 15% seen once.

V gene TRBV7-9 combines with J gene TRBJ1-2, with TRBD1 matching 7 bases. The sample comprised blood. This clonotype was sampled from a male donor with papillary thyroid cancer or a benign thyroid nodule (not recorded which). Some clones in this sample may be carry-over from other donors' samples. The CDR3 spells CASSSSGGPNYGYTF. The CDR3 region has the DNA TGTGCCAGCAGCTCTTCAGGGGGTCCAAACTATGGCTACACCTTC.